What follows are 16 T cell receptor beta chains derived from one specimen sequenced in a study of T cells after yellow fever vaccination. TCRdb re-called the 5' RACE reads with MiXCR, one entry per CDR3 protein. The sample has about 340,000 distinct CDR3 sequences; around 12% are singletons. Sequencing used CD4+ T cells sorted from PBMCs, obtained 15 days after the yellow fever booster vaccination. The receptors come from a man between 18 and 35 years old who received the YFV17D yellow fever vaccine.

This clonotype was recorded a few times. The rearrangement links TRBV12-3 or TRBV12-4 to TRBJ2-4; possibly TRBD1 for D (5 bases). V dropped 3 bases and J dropped 0 bases, with 9 bases sitting between them. The CDR3 is made up of 15 amino acids. CDR3 bases: TGTGCCAGCAGTTTTCTCAGGGTAGCCAAAAACATTCAGTACTTC. It specifies CASSFLRVAKNIQYF.

This clonotype turned up a few times. This chain connects TRBV10-3 to TRBJ1-1; 7 bases line up with TRBD1. Per germline, CDR1 ENHRY and CDR2 SYGVKD. V lost 6 bases and J lost 6; bases outside the gene matches: 10. This CDR3 has 14 residues. In DNA form, the CDR3 reads TGTGCCATCAGCTCCCCCACAGGGGCGTCTGAAGCTTTCTTT. Translated, it gives CAISSPTGASEAFF.

This clonotype was observed a handful of times. J is TRBJ2-1 and V is TRBV5-1; 7 bases align to TRBD1. V was pared by 2 bases and J by 8 bases, with 4 bases of the junction left unmatched. CDR3 length equals 13 residues. Germline-derived CDR1 and CDR2 are SGHRS and YFSETQ. The CDR3 loop reads CASSLEGAYEQFF. The CDR3 DNA sequence: TGCGCCAGCAGCTTAGAGGGGGCCTATGAGCAGTTCTTC.

The J gene is TRBJ2-7, the V gene TRBV18; possibly TRBD2 for D (6 bases). The germline gives CDR1 KGHSH, CDR2 LQKENI. The CDR3 is 14 amino acids. V lost 4 bases and J lost 6, with 16 bases in between. The CDR3 loop is CASSQTPGLSEQYV. In nucleotides, the CDR3 is TGTGCCAGCTCACAAACACCGGGACTGTCCGAGCAGTACGTC.

In its sample, this clonotype was seen many times. J is TRBJ2-1 and V is TRBV5-1, with 11 bases identical to TRBD1. Germline loops: CDR1 SGHRS, CDR2 YFSETQ. The CDR3 sequence is 15 residues long. Trimming cost V 5 bases and J 5 bases; bases outside gene matches: 6. The CDR3 DNA follows: TGCGCCAGCAGTTGGGGGACAGGGGGGCACAATGAGCAGTTCTTC. Its protein product is CASSWGTGGHNEQFF. The full variable domain, with the rest looked up from reference TRBV5-1 and TRBJ2-1, is KAGVTQTPRYLIKTRGQQVTLSCSPISGHRSVSWYQQTPGQGLQFLFEYFSETQRNKGNFPGRFSGRQFSNSRSEMNVSTLELGDSALYLCASSWGTGGHNEQFFGPGTRLTVL.

Only a few counts were recorded for this clonotype. This chain joins TRBV4-1 and TRBJ1-6; unclear D gene. Trimming pared 0 bases from V and 9 bases from J, leaving 6 bases between. The CDR3 loop spans 13 amino acids. Germline CDR1 and CDR2: MGHRA and YSYEKL. CDR3 in DNA: TGCGCCAGCAGCCAAGACGTCCGTTCACCCCTCCACTTT. This codes for CASSQDVRSPLHF.

The chain couples TRBV7-2 to TRBJ2-3; D is perhaps TRBD2 (5 bases). The CDR3 contains 13 residues. Looked up from germline, CDR1 is SGHTA and CDR2 is FQGNSA. Trimming removed 4 bases at V and 4 bases at J, with 9 bases between. The DNA for the CDR3 is TGTGCCAGCAGCTGCGAGCGGTCAGATACGCAGTATTTT. Amino acids: CASSCERSDTQYF.

The chain has TRBV9 and TRBJ1-2; tentatively, D is TRBD1 (5 bases). The CDR3 runs to 14 residues. Germline loops: CDR1 SGDLS, CDR2 YYNGEE. V was trimmed by 6 bases and J by 4 bases, leaving 16 bases between them. In nucleotides, the CDR3 is TGTGCCAGCAAGCCGATCGACAGACTCTATGGCTACACCTTC. This sequence encodes CASKPIDRLYGYTF.

The rearrangement uses TRBV4-1 and TRBJ2-4, with TRBD2 matching 7 bases. Looked up from germline, CDR1 is MGHRA and CDR2 is YSYEKL. V lost 1 base to trimming and J lost 8 bases; unmatched junction nucleotides: 11. This CDR3 is 16 amino acids long. CDR3 nucleotide sequence: TGCGCCAGCAGCCAAGGCTGGCAGACGGGGGGAGACATTCAGTACTTC. It codes for CASSQGWQTGGDIQYF.

The rearrangement links TRBV19 to TRBJ1-5; D gene unclear. CDR1 is LNHDA and CDR2 is SQIVND in the germline V gene (reference sequence). Trimming removed 7 bases from V and 3 bases from J, with 16 bases in between. This CDR3 has 15 residues. CDR3 sequence (DNA): TGTGCCAGTAACGATTGGTTGCGTGCCAATCAGCCCCAGCATTTT. Translating it yields CASNDWLRANQPQHF.

This clonotype has only one observation. The chain couples TRBV20-1 to TRBJ2-5; TRBD2 matches 9 bases. CDR3 size: 14 residues. V was pared by 5 bases and J by 1 base, with 5 bases of the junction left unmatched. The germline CDR1 and CDR2 sequences are DFQATT and SNEGSKA (reference sequence). CDR3 nucleotide sequence: TGCAGTGCTCTCACGCGGGGGGGCCAAGAGACCCAGTACTTC. Protein sequence: CSALTRGGQETQYF.

This clonotype was picked up a small number of times. This chain links TRBV3-1 with TRBJ1-1; 7 bases are a match to TRBD1. Per germline, CDR1 LGHDT and CDR2 YNNKEL (reference sequence). The CDR3 consists of 15 residues. Trimming at V came to 0 bases and at J to 1 base, leaving 2 bases not matched to a gene. The CDR3 is CASSQEGTENTEAFF. CDR3 sequence (DNA): TGTGCCAGCAGCCAAGAAGGGACAGAGAACACTGAAGCTTTCTTT.

The V call is TRBV7-2, the J call TRBJ2-2; D unresolved. The CDR3 runs 14 residues. Germline lookup yields CDR1 SGHTA and CDR2 FQGNSA. V was trimmed by 5 bases and J by 3 bases, leaving 10 bases between them. CDR3 protein: CASSPTRHTGELFF. The DNA for the CDR3 is TGTGCCAGCAGCCCCACCCGACACACCGGGGAGCTGTTTTTT.

V gene TRBV20-1 combines with J gene TRBJ1-2, with no clear D. The CDR3 is 13 amino acids. V was clipped by 8 bases and J by 3 bases, with 16 bases between them. Germline V CDR1 and CDR2: DFQATT, SNEGSKA (reference sequence). CDR3 amino acids: CSPLDKSYYGYTF. As DNA, the CDR3 is TGCAGTCCTCTCGACAAGAGCTACTATGGCTACACCTTC.

The rearrangement links TRBV6-2 or TRBV6-3 to TRBJ1-1, with 8 nucleotides matching TRBD1. V trimming: 6 bases; J trimming: 6 bases; junction bases outside the gene matches: 9. The CDR3 spans 14 residues. The V gene's germline CDR1 is MNHEY and CDR2 SVGEGT. CDR3 loop: CASRPGTGVAEAFF. CDR3 nucleotide sequence: TGTGCCAGCAGGCCCGGGACAGGCGTAGCTGAAGCTTTCTTT.

In its sample, this clonotype was seen a few times. J is TRBJ1-1 and V is TRBV12-3 or TRBV12-4; weak D call: TRBD1 (6 bases). The CDR3 length is 14 residues. V shed 5 bases and J shed 1 base, with 11 bases lying between them. CDR3 region: CASSVGHWNTEAFF. CDR3 sequence (DNA): TGTGCCAGCAGTGTGGGACACTGGAACACTGAAGCTTTCTTT.